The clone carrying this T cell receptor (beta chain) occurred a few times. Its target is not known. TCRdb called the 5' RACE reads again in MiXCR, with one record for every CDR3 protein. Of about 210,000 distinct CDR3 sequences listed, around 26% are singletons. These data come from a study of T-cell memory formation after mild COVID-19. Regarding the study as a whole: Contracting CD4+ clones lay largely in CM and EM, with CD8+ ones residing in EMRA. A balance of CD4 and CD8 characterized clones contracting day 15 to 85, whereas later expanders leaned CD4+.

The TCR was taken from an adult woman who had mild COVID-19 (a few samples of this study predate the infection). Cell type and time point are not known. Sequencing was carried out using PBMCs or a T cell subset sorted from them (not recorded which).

CDR3 DNA: TGTGCCAGCAGTGCCCGAACCCCTAGCGGGGGAAACTCCTACGAGCAGTACTTC. Protein sequence: CASSARTPSGGNSYEQYF. This chain links TRBV12-3 or TRBV12-4 with TRBJ2-7, with 10 bases that match TRBD2. J lost 0 bases, V lost 5 bases, and 13 bases had no gene match. The CDR3 is made up of 18 amino acids.